This is a list of T cell receptor beta chains from one sample in a study of beta chain features in type 1 diabetes. Only in-frame clones appear in the TCRdb table, and some are missing; sequencing was by immunoSEQ multiplex PCR. The sample has 350,000 to 400,000 clones, approximately 16% seen once. Sequencing was carried out using naive CD4+ T cells from blood. These receptors were collected from a woman younger than 35 in good health. The CDR3 runs from the conserved cysteine through the conserved F or W. D genes are given only for firm matches. Size is stated for part of the rows, as once, few or many counts, or as a class when the clone is expanded.

v_gene	j_gene	d_gene	abundance	CDR3nt	CDR3aa
TRBV28	TRBJ2-1	TRBD1	few	TGTGCCAGCAGTTGGGACAGGGCGAACAATGAGCAGTTCTTC	CASSWDRANNEQFF
TRBV30	TRBJ2-1	.	.	TGTGCCTGGAGCGAATCGGGGGAGCAGTTCTTC	CAWSESGEQFF
TRBV29-1	TRBJ1-1	.	few	TGCAGCGTTGAGGGCCACGCGAACACTGAAGCTTTCTTT	CSVEGHANTEAFF
TRBV28	TRBJ2-7	.	.	TGTGCCAGCAGTTTACACCAGGGCAGGGCGAGCTCCTACGAGCAGTACTTC	CASSLHQGRASSYEQYF
TRBV15	TRBJ2-1	.	few	TGTGCCACCAGCAGAGTACAGGGCAATGAGCAGTTCTTC	CATSRVQGNEQFF
TRBV5-1	TRBJ2-2	TRBD2	.	TGCGCCAGCAGCGTTAGCGGGACTCGAGGAACCGGGGAGCTGTTTTTT	CASSVSGTRGTGELFF
TRBV4-2	TRBJ2-2	.	.	TGTGCCAGCAGCCAAGAAAAAAGCTCCACCGGGGAGCTGTTTTTT	CASSQEKSSTGELFF
TRBV18	TRBJ1-5	TRBD1	few	TGTGCCAGCTCACCGGACAGGGGTCAGCCCCAGCATTTT	CASSPDRGQPQHF
TRBV5-6	TRBJ2-1	TRBD2	few	TGTGCCAGCAGCCCCTTCCCCAGCGGGGGCTCCTACAATGAGCAGTTCTTC	CASSPFPSGGSYNEQFF
TRBV5-1	TRBJ2-2	.	.	TGCGCCAGCAGCGTGGGGCTACCGGGCACCGGGGAGCTGTTTTTT	CASSVGLPGTGELFF
TRBV9	TRBJ2-3	.	.	TGTGCCAGCAGCGTACAGGTGTCTAGCACAGATACGCAGTATTTT	CASSVQVSSTDTQYF
TRBV2	TRBJ2-4	.	.	TGTGCCAGCGGTGAGACATTCGGCAAAAACATTCAGTACTTC	CASGETFGKNIQYF
TRBV29-1	TRBJ1-4	TRBD1	few	TGCAGCGTTAACAGGGGAACTAATGAAAAACTGTTTTTT	CSVNRGTNEKLFF
TRBV28	TRBJ2-1	.	few	TGTGCCAGCAGTACCGCCACCCCCAGGATTGAGCAGTTCTTC	CASSTATPRIEQFF
TRBV6-6	TRBJ2-5	TRBD1	.	TGTGCCAGCAGGACAGGGGAAGAGACCCAGTACTTC	CASRTGEETQYF
TRBV30	TRBJ2-5	TRBD1	few	TGTGCCTTACGAACCTTCGGGACAGGAAAAGAGACCCAGTACTTC	CALRTFGTGKETQYF
TRBV10-3	TRBJ2-3	TRBD2	few	TGTGCCATCTCGACTAGCGGGTACACAGATACGCAGTATTTT	CAISTSGYTDTQYF
TRBV25-1	TRBJ2-7	.	few	TGTGCCAGCAGTGAAAGTGGTCGGTCTAGCTCCTACGAGCAGTACTTC	CASSESGRSSSYEQYF
TRBV30	TRBJ2-7	TRBD1	.	TGTGCCTGGAGTAGGGACAGTAACTACGAGCAGTACTTC	CAWSRDSNYEQYF
TRBV30	TRBJ2-7	TRBD1	few	TGTGCCTGGGGACAGGGGACCCACGAGCAGTACTTC	CAWGQGTHEQYF
TRBV7-2	TRBJ2-5	.	.	TGTGCCAGCAGCTTAGCCTCGACTAGGGTAGAGACCCAGTACTTC	CASSLASTRVETQYF
TRBV7-6	TRBJ2-7	TRBD2	few	TGTGCCAGCAGCCCGGGACTAGCGGGAGAGCAGTACTTC	CASSPGLAGEQYF
TRBV28	TRBJ1-1	.	.	TGTGCCAGCAATCAGATTGGGCAGGGAATATTTGGCACTGAAGCTTTCTTT	CASNQIGQGIFGTEAFF
TRBV5-1	TRBJ2-1	.	few	TGCGCCAGCCGATATGACTTCAATGAGCAGTTCTTC	CASRYDFNEQFF
TRBV28	TRBJ2-5	TRBD2	.	TGTGCCAGCGGCGGGGGGGCCGAGACCCAGTACTTC	CASGGGAETQYF
TRBV7-9	TRBJ2-5	TRBD1	few	TGTGCCAGCAGCGTCGGACAGGGGGAGGAGACCCAGTACTTC	CASSVGQGEETQYF
TRBV27	TRBJ1-1	.	.	TGTGCCAGCAGTTCCTTTCGGCGGGGCACTGAAGCTTTCTTT	CASSSFRRGTEAFF
TRBV28	TRBJ2-1	.	.	TGTGCCAGCAGTTTACGGGACTCCGAAATTTCGCAGTTCTTC	CASSLRDSEISQFF
TRBV30	TRBJ1-5	TRBD1	few	TGTGCCTGGAGCGGTGTAGACAGGGGGTTTCATCAGCCCCAGCATTTT	CAWSGVDRGFHQPQHF
TRBV29-1	TRBJ1-5	TRBD1	.	TGCAGCGCCACAGGGGGGGAAGGCAATCAGCCCCAGCATTTT	CSATGGEGNQPQHF
TRBV5-1	TRBJ2-1	TRBD1	.	TGCGCCAGCAGCTTGGTGGCAGGGGGCAATGAGCAGTTCTTC	CASSLVAGGNEQFF
TRBV30	TRBJ1-3	.	.	TGTGCCTGGAGTGATGCGCCCTCTGGAAACACCATATATTTT	CAWSDAPSGNTIYF
TRBV4-1	TRBJ2-3	TRBD2	few	TGCGCCAGCAGCCTGTCGGGACTAGCGAAGGTTAGCACAGATACGCAGTATTTT	CASSLSGLAKVSTDTQYF
TRBV5-1	TRBJ2-1	TRBD2	.	TGCGCCAGCAGCTTGGCTAGCGGGATAGAGGATGAGCAGTTCTTC	CASSLASGIEDEQFF
TRBV29-1	TRBJ2-1	.	.	TGCAGCGTTGAGGTCCTTAGTGGGGCGTCCTACAATGAGCAGTTCTTC	CSVEVLSGASYNEQFF
TRBV30	TRBJ2-7	TRBD1	.	TGTGCCTGGAGGACAGGGATCTCCTACGAGCAGTACTTC	CAWRTGISYEQYF